The sequence of this T cell receptor (beta chain) was determined in a study of T cell changes during pregnancy in multiple sclerosis. Only in-frame clones appear in the TCRdb table, and some are missing; sequencing was by immunoSEQ multiplex PCR. There are more than 25,000 clones in the sample; just over 90% occur only once, and 4.5% to 5.5% lies in the top ten. The CDR3 contains 12 residues. Germline values: CDR1 SQVTM, CDR2 ANQGSEA. Trimming shortened V by 4 bases and J by 2 bases, and 6 bases separated the two germline ends. The origin of this receptor is a female donor in good health, enrolled as a control in a pregnancy study. This material consisted of peripheral blood, taken in the first trimester of pregnancy. The chain employs TRBV29-1 and TRBJ2-1; D uncertain. This CDR3 reads CSVVAAYNEQFF. The CDR3 nucleotides are TGCAGCGTTGTGGCAGCCTACAATGAGCAGTTCTTC.